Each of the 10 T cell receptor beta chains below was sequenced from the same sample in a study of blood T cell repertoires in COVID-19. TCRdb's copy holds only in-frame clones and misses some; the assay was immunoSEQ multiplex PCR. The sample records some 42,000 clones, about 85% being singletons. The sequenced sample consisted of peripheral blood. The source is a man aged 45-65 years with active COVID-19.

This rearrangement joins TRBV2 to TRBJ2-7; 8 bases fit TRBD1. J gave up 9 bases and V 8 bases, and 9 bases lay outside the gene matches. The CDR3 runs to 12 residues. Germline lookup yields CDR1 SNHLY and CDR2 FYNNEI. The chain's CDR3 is CASRDRNRVQYF. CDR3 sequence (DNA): TGTGCCAGCCGGGACAGGAACCGCGTGCAGTACTTC.

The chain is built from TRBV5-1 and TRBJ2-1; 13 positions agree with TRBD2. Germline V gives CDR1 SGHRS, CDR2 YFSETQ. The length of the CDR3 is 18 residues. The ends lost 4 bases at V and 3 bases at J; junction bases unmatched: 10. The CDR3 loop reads CASSPGTSGTPFYNEQFF. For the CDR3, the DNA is TGCGCCAGCAGCCCAGGGACTAGCGGGACCCCATTCTACAATGAGCAGTTCTTC.

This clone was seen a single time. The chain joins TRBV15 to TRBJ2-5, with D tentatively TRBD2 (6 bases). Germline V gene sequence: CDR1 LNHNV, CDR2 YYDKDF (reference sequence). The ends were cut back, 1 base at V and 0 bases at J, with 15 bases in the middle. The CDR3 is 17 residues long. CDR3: CATSRGAGNRYQETQYF. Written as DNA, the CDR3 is TGTGCCACCAGCAGAGGGGCGGGGAACAGGTACCAAGAGACCCAGTACTTC.

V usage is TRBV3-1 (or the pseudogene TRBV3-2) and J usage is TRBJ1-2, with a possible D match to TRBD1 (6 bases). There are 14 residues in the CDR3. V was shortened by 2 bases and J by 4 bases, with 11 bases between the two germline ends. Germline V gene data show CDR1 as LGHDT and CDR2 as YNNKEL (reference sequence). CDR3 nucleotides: TGTGCCAGCAGCCAACAGGGGTTCGGCTATGGCTACACCTTC. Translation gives CASSQQGFGYGYTF.

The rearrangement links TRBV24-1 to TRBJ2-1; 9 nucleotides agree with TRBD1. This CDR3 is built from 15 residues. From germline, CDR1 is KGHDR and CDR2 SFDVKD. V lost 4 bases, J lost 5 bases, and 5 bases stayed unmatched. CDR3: CATSEGTGFDNEQFF. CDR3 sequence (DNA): TGTGCCACCAGTGAAGGGACAGGGTTCGACAATGAGCAGTTCTTC.

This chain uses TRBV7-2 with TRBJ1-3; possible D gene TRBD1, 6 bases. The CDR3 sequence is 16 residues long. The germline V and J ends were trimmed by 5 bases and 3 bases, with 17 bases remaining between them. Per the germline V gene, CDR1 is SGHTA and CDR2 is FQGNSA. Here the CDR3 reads CASSRSSGADGNTIYF. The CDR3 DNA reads TGTGCCAGCAGCCGTTCCTCAGGGGCTGATGGAAACACCATATATTTT.

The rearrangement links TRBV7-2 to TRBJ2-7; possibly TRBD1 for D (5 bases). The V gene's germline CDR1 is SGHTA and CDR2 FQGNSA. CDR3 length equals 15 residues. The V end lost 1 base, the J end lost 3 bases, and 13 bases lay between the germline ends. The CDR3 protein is CASSLGIQGGYEQYF. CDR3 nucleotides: TGTGCCAGCAGCTTAGGAATTCAGGGCGGCTACGAGCAGTACTTC.

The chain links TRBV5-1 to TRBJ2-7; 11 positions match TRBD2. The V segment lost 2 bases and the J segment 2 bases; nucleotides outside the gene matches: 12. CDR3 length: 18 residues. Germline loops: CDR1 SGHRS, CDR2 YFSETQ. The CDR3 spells CASSFGSSGRTRAYEQYF. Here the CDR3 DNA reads TGCGCCAGCAGCTTTGGGTCTAGCGGGAGGACCAGGGCCTACGAGCAGTACTTC. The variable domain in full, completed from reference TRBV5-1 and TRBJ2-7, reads KAGVTQTPRYLIKTRGQQVTLSCSPISGHRSVSWYQQTPGQGLQFLFEYFSETQRNKGNFPGRFSGRQFSNSRSEMNVSTLELGDSALYLCASSFGSSGRTRAYEQYFGPGTRLTVT.

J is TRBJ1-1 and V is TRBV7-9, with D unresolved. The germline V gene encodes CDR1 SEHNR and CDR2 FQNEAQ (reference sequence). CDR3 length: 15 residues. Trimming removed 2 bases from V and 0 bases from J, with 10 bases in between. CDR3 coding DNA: TGTGCCAGCAGCTTAAGGCAGGTGCTGAACACTGAAGCTTTCTTT. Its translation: CASSLRQVLNTEAFF. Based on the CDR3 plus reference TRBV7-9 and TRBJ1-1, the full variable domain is DTGVSQNPRHKITKRGQNVTFRCDPISEHNRLYWYRQTLGQGPEFLTYFQNEAQLEKSRLLSDRFSAERPKGSFSTLEIQRTEQGDSAMYLCASSLRQVLNTEAFFGQGTRLTVV.

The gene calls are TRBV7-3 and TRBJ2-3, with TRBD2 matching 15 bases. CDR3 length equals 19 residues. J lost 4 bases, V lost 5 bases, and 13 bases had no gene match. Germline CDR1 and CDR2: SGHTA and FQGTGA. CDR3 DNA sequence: TGTGCCAGCAGCCCGGGACTAGCGGGAGGTGGATGGTGGTCAGATACGCAGTATTTT. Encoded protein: CASSPGLAGGGWWSDTQYF.